Shown below are 16 T cell receptor beta chains from a single sample sequenced in a study of blood T cells in healthy people across ages. The use of a sample-barcoded 5' primer and a J-beta primer mix characterized a second PCR of about 6 to 12 cycles. TCRdb re-called the 5' RACE reads through MiXCR, storing one row per CDR3 protein. The sample comprises under 950,000 distinct CDR3 sequences, 20% to 25% of which are singletons, and less than 25% rests with the top ten. The sample was blood. These receptors came from a man between 65 and 85 years old in good health.

The J gene is TRBJ2-1, the V gene TRBV10-3; 9 bases line up with TRBD2. Germline lookup yields CDR1 ENHRY and CDR2 SYGVKD. V trimming: 5 bases; J trimming: 7 bases; junction bases outside the gene matches: 18. The CDR3 runs to 18 residues. The CDR3 sequence: CAISKTRKAGGPLNEQFF. The DNA of the CDR3 is TGTGCCATCAGTAAAACGCGAAAGGCGGGAGGGCCGTTGAATGAGCAGTTCTTC.

This clonotype was seen a few times. The V and J genes are TRBV28 and TRBJ1-2, with a weak D call TRBD1 (5 bases). The CDR3 runs 11 residues. The germline CDR1 and CDR2 sequences are MDHEN and SYDVKM. V shed 8 bases and J shed 8 bases, with 12 bases lying between them. CDR3 DNA sequence: TGTGCCAGCGTTTTAGAGGGGGGCTACACCTTC. Its translation is CASVLEGGYTF.

The chain carries TRBV20-1 and TRBJ2-1; TRBD2 matches at 10 bases. CDR3 length: 15 amino acids. With V trimmed by 1 base and J by 5 bases, 5 bases remained unmatched. CDR1 is DFQATT and CDR2 is SNEGSKA in the germline V gene (reference sequence). CDR3: CSARAPAGGDNEQFF. The CDR3 DNA reads as TGCAGTGCTAGAGCCCCAGCGGGAGGGGACAATGAGCAGTTCTTC.

This chain joins TRBV10-3 and TRBJ2-5; D possibly corresponds to TRBD2 (7 bases). Germline V lookup: CDR1 ENHRY, CDR2 SYGVKD. The V end lost 5 bases, the J end lost 1 base, and 14 bases lay between the germline ends. The CDR3 sequence is 15 residues long. The CDR3: CAISPRGGPQETQYF. In DNA form, the CDR3 reads TGTGCCATCAGTCCTCGCGGGGGCCCCCAAGAGACCCAGTACTTC.

This clonotype was counted a few times. V is TRBV29-1 and J is TRBJ2-5; 7 nucleotides agree with TRBD1. V lost 7 bases, J lost 1 base, and 9 bases stayed unmatched. The germline V gene has CDR1 SQVTM and CDR2 ANQGSEA. There are 14 residues in the CDR3. The CDR3 DNA reads TGCAGCGGATCAGGGGGTCCGGGCCAAGAGACCCAGTACTTC. Its protein product is CSGSGGPGQETQYF.

In its sample, this clonotype was seen a few times. This sequence joins TRBV6-6 and TRBJ2-1, with D tentatively TRBD1 or TRBD2 (5 bases each). Germline V gene data show CDR1 as MNHNY and CDR2 as SVGAGI (reference sequence). This CDR3 has 16 amino acids. The V end lost 4 bases, the J end lost 0 bases, and 13 bases lay between the germline ends. DNA of the CDR3: TGTGCCAGCAGTTCTCGGGACCACAGCTCCTACAATGAGCAGTTCTTC. It codes for CASSSRDHSSYNEQFF.

Ten or more counts support this clonotype. This chain joins TRBV6-1 and TRBJ2-1; possible D gene TRBD1, 6 bases. Germline V gene data show CDR1 as MNHNS and CDR2 as SASEGT. V gave up 5 bases and J gave up 3 bases, with 14 bases separating them. The CDR3 spans 15 residues. The CDR3 region is CASSRQAYIYNEQFF. The CDR3 DNA reads as TGTGCCAGCAGTAGACAGGCATATATCTACAATGAGCAGTTCTTC.

There are a few counts of this clonotype. The chain couples TRBV13 to TRBJ2-1; 14 bases match TRBD2. With 4 bases clipped from V and 6 bases from J, the junction kept 14 bases outside the gene matches. CDR3 size: 19 residues. CDR1 is PRHDT, CDR2 FYEKMQ, per germline (reference sequence). The CDR3 sequence: CASSSRTRLAGGQGNEQFF. The CDR3 bases are TGTGCCAGCAGCTCCCGCACCAGACTAGCGGGGGGGCAGGGCAATGAGCAGTTCTTC.

This chain uses TRBV7-2 with TRBJ2-3, with D hard to call. This CDR3 contains 17 residues. Per germline, CDR1 SGHTA and CDR2 FQGNSA. V was trimmed by 0 bases and J by 1 base, leaving 14 bases between them. The CDR3 protein is CASSLAPQLLGTDTQYF. The CDR3, as DNA: TGTGCCAGCAGCTTAGCGCCACAGCTACTTGGCACAGATACGCAGTATTTT.

This clonotype was detected only a few times. The chain joins TRBV5-1 to TRBJ2-5; D might be TRBD1 or TRBD2, each matching 5 bases. Deletions cut 0 bases from V and 5 bases from J, with 14 bases between. CDR3 length equals 15 residues. CDR1 SGHRS and CDR2 YFSETQ come from the germline V gene. The CDR3 DNA reads as TGCGCCAGCAGCTTGGCCGGGACGTCGTGGGAGACCCAGTACTTC. This sequence encodes CASSLAGTSWETQYF.

The V call is TRBV30, the J call TRBJ1-3; D unclear. The CDR3 extends over 14 amino acids. CDR1 and CDR2 from the germline V gene are GTSNPN and SVGIG (reference sequence). V lost 2 bases and J 0 bases, leaving 8 bases between the germline ends. The CDR3 loop is CAWSFGSSGNTIYF. CDR3 DNA: TGTGCCTGGAGTTTTGGCAGCTCTGGAAACACCATATATTTT.

V usage is TRBV29-1 and J usage is TRBJ1-2; D is possibly TRBD1 (5 bases). The CDR3 runs 12 residues. Per germline, CDR1 SQVTM and CDR2 ANQGSEA. V lost 6 bases and J 4 bases, leaving 12 bases between the germline ends. CDR3: CSVPGLAYGYTF. In nucleotides, the CDR3 is TGCAGCGTGCCAGGGCTGGCCTATGGCTACACCTTC.

The chain joins TRBV6-2 or TRBV6-3 to TRBJ2-1; TRBD2 agrees at 8 bases. The CDR3 has 16 amino acids. V was pared by 4 bases and J by 3 bases, with 8 bases of the junction left unmatched. The germline gives CDR1 MNHEY, CDR2 SVGEGT. CDR3 loop: CASSSPGSGVYNEQFF. DNA for the CDR3: TGTGCCAGCAGTTCCCCGGGTAGCGGGGTCTACAATGAGCAGTTCTTC.

The chain couples TRBV7-8 to TRBJ2-5; a weak D match, TRBD1 (5 bases). The DNA end is a closer match to TRBJ2-7, so the J assignment may be wrong. The CDR3 runs 17 residues. Per germline, CDR1 SGHVS and CDR2 FQNEAQ. CDR3 sequence: CANRHTPPTAGAYEQYF. The DNA of the CDR3 is TGTGCCAACAGACACACTCCTCCGACAGCCGGAGCCTACGAGCAGTACTTC.

The table lists this clonotype with a few counts. The chain uses TRBV5-1 and TRBJ1-5; TRBD2 agrees at 7 bases. The DNA end is more similar to TRBJ2-3, so the J call may be wrong. This CDR3 has 16 amino acids. Germline values: CDR1 SGHRS, CDR2 YFSETQ. The CDR3 DNA follows: TGCGCCAGCAGCCCGCCCCCGGGGGGTGGTAATCAGCCCCAGTATTTT. It translates to CASSPPPGGGNQPQYF.

The chain couples TRBV27 to TRBJ1-3; the D is unclear. This CDR3 is 17 amino acids long. CDR1 and CDR2 from the germline V gene are MNHEY and SMNVEV (reference sequence). V gave up 2 bases and J gave up 1 base, with 15 bases separating them. DNA of the CDR3: TGTGCCAGCAGTTTAGATGGGTCGGCGGGGTCTGGAAACACCATATATTTT. This gives the protein CASSLDGSAGSGNTIYF.